Reported below is one T cell receptor beta chain. The data are from a study of blood T cell repertoires in COVID-19. About the study: Nucleic acid was either cDNA or gDNA, and it came from T cells, B-cell-depleted T cells, or PBMCs.

In the study's own analysis: Estimated nucleated cell counts came from reference gene primer amplification. TCRdb keeps only in-frame clones here, not all; method: immunoSEQ multiplex PCR. The DNA was the basis for D and trimming; V, J and clone size are from that table. The sample consists of under 550,000 clones, 85% to 90% of them appearing once. Enrolment of Seattle patients took place during active infection, and they were followed longitudinally. The origin of this receptor is a man between 18 and 35 years old with COVID-19, enrolled during active disease. Sample: peripheral blood.

CDR3 nucleotide sequence: TGTGCCAGCAGTTACTCGATTTACCAGGGGACCGGGGAGCTGTTTTTT. Encoded protein: CASSYSIYQGTGELFF. The rearrangement links TRBV6-2 or TRBV6-3 to TRBJ2-2, with a possible D match to TRBD1 (6 bases). Germline V gives CDR1 MNHEY, CDR2 SVGEGT. Trimming pared 0 bases from V and 5 bases from J, leaving 13 bases between. This CDR3 has 16 amino acids.